These 23 T cell receptor beta chains were all obtained from the same sample, sequenced in a study of identical twins (dated by TCRdb to 2015 to 2016). Library preparation was by 5' RACE. Sequencing was performed on an Illumina HiSeq 2000. The public reads were reanalyzed by TCRdb: fastp trimming at Q25, MiXCR alignment, in-frame beta chains only. When rows share a CDR3 protein, they turn into one entry using the most common DNA and genes. For this sample there are about 920,000 distinct CDR3 sequences; approximately 13% appear just once. Around 1.5% of the sample lies in the top ten. These data were also reused for a study on yellow fever vaccine responses in identical twins.

The sequenced sample consisted of PBMCs. These receptors all stem from a woman aged 18-29 years in good health.

This clonotype was observed a handful of times. This rearrangement joins TRBV6-5 to TRBJ1-2; TRBD1 matches at 7 bases. The V gene end was trimmed by 0 bases and the J gene end by 2 bases; junction bases not matched to a gene: 3. Germline V gene data show CDR1 as MNHEY and CDR2 as SVGAGI. There are 15 residues in the CDR3. The CDR3 DNA is TGTGCCAGCAGTTACTCCACAGGGGTCAACTATGGCTACACCTTC. This gives the protein CASSYSTGVNYGYTF.

This sequence joins TRBV2 and TRBJ2-7; the D is unclear. Germline V gives CDR1 SNHLY, CDR2 FYNNEI. V shed 7 bases and J shed 2 bases, with 15 bases lying between them. The CDR3 contains 14 residues. CDR3 sequence reads: CASKPGPSTYEQYF. CDR3 sequence (DNA): TGTGCCAGCAAACCCGGGCCAAGTACCTACGAGCAGTACTTC.

This clonotype was seen more than once but under ten times. The chain uses TRBV20-1 and TRBJ2-5, with 13 bases lining up with TRBD2. The CDR3 runs 19 residues. Trimming removed 0 bases from V and 2 bases from J; junction bases left unmatched: 12. Germline CDR1 is DFQATT and CDR2 is SNEGSKA (reference sequence). The CDR3 DNA is TGCAGTGCTAGAGACCCCGGGACTAGCGGGGCGGGGATGCAAGAGACCCAGTACTTC. It specifies CSARDPGTSGAGMQETQYF.

This clonotype was found a few times. The chain employs TRBV21-1 and TRBJ2-1; the table calls TRBD1, which could not be checked here. TRBV21-1 is a known pseudogene. CDR3 length: 13 amino acids. The CDR3 bases are TGTGCCACTCTGGGGGGGGCCTACAATGAGCAGTTCTTC. It is translated as CATLGGAYNEQFF.

Many counts were recorded for this clonotype. The genes are TRBV12-3 or TRBV12-4 and TRBJ1-6, with TRBD1 matching over 8 bases. J lost 8 bases, V lost 3 bases, and 9 bases had no gene match. The CDR3 sequence is 16 residues long. CDR3 in amino acids: CASSFLPLTGDSPLHF. CDR3 DNA: TGTGCCAGCAGTTTCCTCCCCTTGACAGGGGATTCACCCCTCCACTTT.

J is TRBJ2-7 and V is TRBV10-1, with D possibly being TRBD2 (5 bases). Germline CDR1 reads WNHNN; CDR2 reads SYGVQD (reference sequence). Trimming took 6 bases from V and 2 from J, leaving 11 bases between them. This CDR3 contains 13 residues. The CDR3 here is CASSRSDTYEQYF. CDR3 bases: TGCGCCAGCAGCCGTAGCGACACCTACGAGCAGTACTTC.

The CDR3 here is CASSPGRDPTDTQYF. CDR3 nucleotides: TGCGCCAGCAGCCCCGGGAGGGACCCCACAGATACGCAGTATTTT. The V call is TRBV5-1, the J call TRBJ2-3, with 8 bases that match TRBD2. The length of the CDR3 is 15 residues. Per germline, CDR1 SGHRS and CDR2 YFSETQ. With V trimmed by 4 bases and J by 2 bases, 6 bases remained unmatched.

This clonotype showed up just a few times. The chain carries TRBV10-3 and TRBJ2-1; possible D gene TRBD1, 5 bases. Trimming took 4 bases from V and 7 from J, leaving 14 bases between them. The germline gives CDR1 ENHRY, CDR2 SYGVKD. The length of the CDR3 is 14 residues. The CDR3 DNA follows: TGTGCCATCAGTGTCCTGGACAAGACGAATGAGCAGTTCTTC. As protein: CAISVLDKTNEQFF.

This clonotype was detected ten times or more. V gene TRBV12-3 or TRBV12-4 combines with J gene TRBJ2-1, with unresolved D. This CDR3 contains 15 residues. Trimming cost V 3 bases and J 2 bases, with 11 bases left between them. CDR3 sequence (DNA): TGTGCCAGCAGTTTGACGTCTACCCCCTACAATGAGCAGTTCTTC. It yields the protein CASSLTSTPYNEQFF.

This clonotype was found many times. V and J are TRBV28 and TRBJ1-6; 7 nucleotides match TRBD1. V lost 5 bases, J lost 5 bases, and 3 bases stayed unmatched. The length of the CDR3 is 14 residues. The V gene's germline CDR1 is MDHEN and CDR2 SYDVKM. The CDR3 nucleotides are TGTGCCAGCAGTGCGGGACAGAATAATTCACCCCTCCACTTT. This codes for CASSAGQNNSPLHF.

The genes are TRBV13 and TRBJ2-7, with D perhaps TRBD1 or TRBD2 (7 bases each). Trimming cost V 0 bases and J 11 bases, with 14 bases left between them. The germline gives CDR1 PRHDT, CDR2 FYEKMQ (reference sequence). This CDR3 contains 13 residues. This CDR3 is CASSLGAGGDKYV. The DNA for the CDR3 is TGTGCCAGCAGCTTAGGGGCAGGGGGGGATAAGTACGTC.

This clonotype has at least ten counts. The rearrangement uses TRBV12-3 or TRBV12-4 and TRBJ2-3; 7 positions agree with TRBD1. The CDR3 runs to 15 residues. The V and J ends lost 2 bases and 5 bases, in that order; junction bases with no gene match: 7. CDR3 nucleotide sequence: TGTGCCAGCAGTTTATCTGGATACAGGGGAGATACGCAGTATTTT. Amino acid sequence: CASSLSGYRGDTQYF.

This clonotype was detected only a few times. The gene calls are TRBV7-8 and TRBJ2-7; 7 bases align to TRBD2. V shed 3 bases and J 2 bases; nucleotides not matched to a gene: 7. CDR1 and CDR2 (germline): SGHVS, FQNEAQ. The CDR3 extends over 15 amino acids. The CDR3 DNA sequence: TGTGCCAGCAGCTTGGGAGGGAGTGGGACCTACGAGCAGTACTTC. Protein product: CASSLGGSGTYEQYF.

This chain uses TRBV10-2 with TRBJ1-1, with TRBD1 identical over 7 bases. The V gene's germline CDR1 is WSHSY and CDR2 SAAADI. V trimming: 7 bases; J trimming: 4 bases; junction bases outside the gene matches: 6. The CDR3 spans 13 residues. This chain's CDR3 is CASTRDSATEAFF. CDR3 nucleotides: TGCGCCAGCACTCGGGACAGTGCCACTGAAGCTTTCTTT.

This clonotype was seen more than once but under ten times. One end of the junction fails to match germline, which may point to a read error. This chain links TRBV29-1 with TRBJ2-1, with 8 nucleotides matching TRBD1. The CDR3 contains 11 residues. Germline assignment: CDR1 SQVTM and CDR2 ANQGSEA. CDR3 bases: TGCAGCTCCACAGCTACGGGACAGGTCCTCTTC. It translates to CSSTATGQVLF.

This clonotype came up a few times. The chain has TRBV24-1 and TRBJ1-2, with 7 nucleotides matching TRBD1. V shed 6 bases and J 4 bases; nucleotides not matched to a gene: 4. Germline CDR1 is KGHDR and CDR2 is SFDVKD. The CDR3 covers 13 residues. The CDR3 protein is CATSKQGTYGYTF. Here the CDR3 DNA reads TGTGCCACCAGTAAACAGGGGACCTATGGCTACACCTTC.

This clonotype was seen a few times. The chain combines TRBV12-3 or TRBV12-4 with TRBJ1-2, with TRBD1 as a possible D gene (5 bases). Trimming cost V 0 bases and J 0 bases, with 14 bases left between them. This CDR3 has 17 amino acids. CDR3 in DNA: TGTGCCAGCAGTTTAGCGCTAACGGGGACCCCTAACTATGGCTACACCTTC. As protein: CASSLALTGTPNYGYTF.

This clonotype was detected a few times. The V gene is TRBV29-1, the J gene TRBJ2-6, with 8 bases identical to TRBD1. Germline trimming cut 4 bases from V and 3 bases from J; bases unmatched to any gene: 5. Germline values: CDR1 SQVTM, CDR2 ANQGSEA. This CDR3 contains 15 residues. The chain's CDR3 is CSVGAGGGGANVLTF. The CDR3 DNA reads as TGCAGCGTTGGTGCAGGGGGCGGTGGGGCCAACGTCCTGACTTTC.

This clonotype was counted ten times or more. The CDR3 nucleotides read TGTGCCAGCAGTTTTATCTGGACTAGCGGGAGGGGAAATGAGCAGTTCTTC. The encoded protein is CASSFIWTSGRGNEQFF. The chain carries TRBV12-3 or TRBV12-4 and TRBJ2-1, with 15 nucleotides matching TRBD2. V shed 3 bases, J shed 7 bases, and the junction held 7 bases outside the gene matches. The CDR3 contains 17 residues.

The chain employs TRBV7-2 and TRBJ2-7; 9 positions agree with TRBD1. The germline gives CDR1 SGHTA, CDR2 FQGNSA. The CDR3 is made up of 14 amino acids. Here the CDR3 DNA reads TGTGCCAGCAGCCGGACAGGGGCCACCTACGAGCAATACGTC. It specifies CASSRTGATYEQYV.

This chain uses TRBV5-1 with TRBJ2-3; D is unresolved. The CDR3 is 15 residues long. The V gene lost 4 bases and the J gene lost 1 base, with 13 bases spanning the gap. Germline V lookup: CDR1 SGHRS, CDR2 YFSETQ. CDR3 nucleotide sequence: TGCGCCAGCAGCGAGTGGGAATCTCGCACAGATACGCAGTATTTT. Translating gives CASSEWESRTDTQYF.

The V and J genes are TRBV5-1 and TRBJ2-2; D unresolved. Trimming cost V 6 bases and J 0 bases, with 9 bases left between them. Germline assignment: CDR1 SGHRS and CDR2 YFSETQ. The CDR3 totals 14 residues. The CDR3 region has the DNA TGCGCCAGCACCCGGACCACGAACACCGGGGAGCTGTTTTTT. Translating it yields CASTRTTNTGELFF.

This chain links TRBV5-1 with TRBJ2-1, with D perhaps TRBD2 (5 bases). The germline V gene has CDR1 SGHRS and CDR2 YFSETQ. Trimming pared 3 bases from V and 1 base from J, leaving 17 bases between. The CDR3 covers 17 residues. The CDR3 bases are TGCGCCAGCAGCTCACCGGACCACGGGGATTCCTACAATGAGCAGTTCTTC. Protein: CASSSPDHGDSYNEQFF.